This T cell receptor beta chain was identified during a study of T cells in Graves' hyperthyroidism and ophthalmopathy. What was amplified from RNA transcripts were TCR beta CDR3 regions. RT-PCR in the first round (using the HTBI primer set) targeted the TCR CDR3. TCRdb analysed the multiplex PCR reads with MiXCR anew, one entry per CDR3 protein. The sample consists of a few hundred thousand distinct CDR3 sequences, roughly 19% of them appearing once. The V gene's germline CDR1 is DFQATT and CDR2 SNEGSKA (reference sequence). Trimming cost V 0 bases and J 1 base; bases outside gene matches: 3. There are 16 residues in the CDR3. This clonotype was observed a handful of times. The antigen remains unidentified. The study, taken as a whole, reports: Blood held most thyroid clonotypes expanded above 0.001 frequency.

Material for sequencing was blood. The sequence was collected from a man between 45 and 60 years old with Graves' ophthalmopathy. The chain joins TRBV20-1 to TRBJ2-4; 10 bases are shared with TRBD2. Here the CDR3 DNA reads TGCAGTGCTAGAGATACGACTAGCGGGGCCAAAAACATTCAGTACTTC. Amino acid sequence: CSARDTTSGAKNIQYF.